In its sample, the clone carrying this T cell receptor beta chain was seen a few times. The antigen remains unidentified. Via MiXCR, TCRdb re-called the RACE reads, giving one row per CDR3 protein. The data show around 190,000 distinct CDR3 sequences, around 24% seen once. Time point meaning: patch test 1, 2 weeks after DPC sensitization. Documented treatment: therapeutic diphenylcyclopropenone sensitization with weekly scalp DPC. The donor pool consisted of alopecia patients aged 18 to 70 years, considered suitable for DPC. CDR1 and CDR2 (germline): LNHNV, YYDKDF (reference sequence). The CDR3 length is 14 residues. The germline V and J ends were trimmed by 0 bases and 1 base, with 4 bases remaining between them. This sample is drawn from a study of human T cells and chemical hapten exposure. Findings of the study overall: Versus controls, significantly more large CDR3 similarity clusters arose from expanded TCRs. Alopecia in the donors means their immune response may deviate from healthy people's. Sensitization with DPC brought no change to TCRs above 1 in 1000 in frequency.

This receptor was taken from a woman between 45 and 65 years old with alopecia areata. Some clones in this sample may be carry-over from other donors' samples. The chain uses TRBV15 and TRBJ1-3; D gene ambiguous. This specimen consisted of whole blood, obtained in connection with sensitization to the hapten diphenylcyclopropenone (DPC). CDR3 nucleotide sequence: TGTGCCACCAGCAGAGATTGGTCTGGAAACACCATATATTTT. Its translation: CATSRDWSGNTIYF. Variable domain in full (rest from reference TRBV15 and TRBJ1-3): DAMVIQNPRYQVTQFGKPVTLSCSQTLNHNVMYWYQQKSSQAPKLLFHYYDKDFNNEADTPDNFQSRRPNTSFCFLDIRSPGLGDTAMYLCATSRDWSGNTIYFGEGSWLTVV.